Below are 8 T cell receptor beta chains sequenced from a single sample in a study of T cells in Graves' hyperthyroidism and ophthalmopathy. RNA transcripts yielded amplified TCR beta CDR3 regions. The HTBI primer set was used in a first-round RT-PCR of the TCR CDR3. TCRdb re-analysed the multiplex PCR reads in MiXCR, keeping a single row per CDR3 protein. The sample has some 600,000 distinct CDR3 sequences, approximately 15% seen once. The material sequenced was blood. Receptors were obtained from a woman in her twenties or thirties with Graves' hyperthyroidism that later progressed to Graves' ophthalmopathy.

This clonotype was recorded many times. The CDR3 loop is CASSLGRGYEQYF. The CDR3, as DNA: TGTGCCAGCAGCCTGGGCAGGGGCTACGAGCAGTACTTC. V gene TRBV7-2 combines with J gene TRBJ2-7, with a weak D call TRBD1 (6 bases). V was trimmed by 5 bases and J by 3 bases, leaving 11 bases between them. The CDR3 covers 13 residues. The germline CDR1 and CDR2 sequences are SGHTA and FQGNSA.

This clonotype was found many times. CDR3 nucleotide sequence: TGTGCCAGCAGTTTATCAGGGACAGGGGCCTACAATGAGCAGTTCTTC. Translating gives CASSLSGTGAYNEQFF. This chain links TRBV27 with TRBJ2-1; 10 positions agree with TRBD1. J was trimmed by 2 bases and V by 0 bases; bases with no gene match: 1. The CDR3 sequence is 16 residues long. The germline V gene encodes CDR1 MNHEY and CDR2 SMNVEV (reference sequence).

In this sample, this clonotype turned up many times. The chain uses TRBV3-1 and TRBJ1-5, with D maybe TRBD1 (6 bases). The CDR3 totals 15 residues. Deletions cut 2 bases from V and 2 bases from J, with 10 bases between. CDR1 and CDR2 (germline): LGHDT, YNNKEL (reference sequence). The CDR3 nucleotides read TGTGCCAGCAGCCAAAGGGGGGCCCGCAATCAGCCCCAGCATTTT. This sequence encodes CASSQRGARNQPQHF.

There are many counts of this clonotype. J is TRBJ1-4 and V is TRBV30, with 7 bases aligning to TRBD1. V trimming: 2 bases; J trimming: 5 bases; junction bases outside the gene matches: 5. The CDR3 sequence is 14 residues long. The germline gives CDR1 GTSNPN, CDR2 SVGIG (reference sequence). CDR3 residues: CAWSTGTANEKLFF. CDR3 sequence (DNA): TGTGCCTGGAGTACCGGGACAGCAAATGAAAAACTGTTTTTT.

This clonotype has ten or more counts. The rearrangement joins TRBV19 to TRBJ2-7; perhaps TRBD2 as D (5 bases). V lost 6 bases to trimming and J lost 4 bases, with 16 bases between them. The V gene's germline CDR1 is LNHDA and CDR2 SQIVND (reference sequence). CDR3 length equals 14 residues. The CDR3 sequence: CASSGLNPLYEQYF. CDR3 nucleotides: TGTGCCAGTAGCGGACTCAATCCCCTTTACGAGCAGTACTTC.

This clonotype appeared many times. The CDR3 DNA follows: TGTGCCAGCATACCCTCGGGCCAGGGTTATGAAAAACTGTTTTTT. This sequence encodes CASIPSGQGYEKLFF. The chain employs TRBV28 and TRBJ1-4, with D tentatively TRBD1 (5 bases). CDR3 size: 15 residues. The V gene's germline CDR1 is MDHEN and CDR2 SYDVKM. V dropped 7 bases and J dropped 6 bases, with 18 bases sitting between them. Filled out from reference TRBV28 and TRBJ1-4, the complete variable domain reads DVKVTQSSRYLVKRTGEKVFLECVQDMDHENMFWYRQDPGLGLRLIYFSYDVKMKEKGDIPEGYSVSREKKERFSLILESASTNQTSMYLCASIPSGQGYEKLFFGSGTQLSVL.

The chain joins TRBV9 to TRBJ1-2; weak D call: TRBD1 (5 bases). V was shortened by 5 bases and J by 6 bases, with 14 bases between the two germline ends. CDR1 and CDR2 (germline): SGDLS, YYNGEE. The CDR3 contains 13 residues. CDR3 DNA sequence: TGTGCCAGCAGTCGGGACGGAGGCGATGGCTACACCTTC. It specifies CASSRDGGDGYTF.

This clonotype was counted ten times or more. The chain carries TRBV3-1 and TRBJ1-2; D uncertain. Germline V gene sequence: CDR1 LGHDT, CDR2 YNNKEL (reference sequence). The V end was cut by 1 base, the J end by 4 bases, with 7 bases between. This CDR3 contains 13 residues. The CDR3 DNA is TGTGCCAGCAGCCAAGTGAGCAGCTATGGCTACACCTTC. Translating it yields CASSQVSSYGYTF.